This record looks at one T cell receptor beta chain sequence and its context. The specificity of this receptor is unknown. No base quality values were provided; no much bigger clone lies one nucleotide off. The source of the sample is a study of blood T cell repertoires in COVID-19 (dated by TCRdb to 2019 to 2021). Concerning the study at large: Collaborator samples came from the United States, Italy and Spain and covered acute and convalescent phases of COVID-19. Deeply sampled blood TCRbeta repertoires from subjects exposed to, actively infected with, or recovered from COVID-19 were included in the dataset. The material from the prospective study consisted of cDNA or gDNA derived from T cells, B-cell-depleted T cells, or PBMCs. The samples were drawn from two sources: the first 160 participants of the ongoing ImmuneRACE study, and 1,254 subjects contributed by 6 global collaborators. Where HLA class I and class II types were available, the types were taken from metadata supplied by the sample provider, not from assay-based typing. Nearly every sample came with metadata listing a de-identified subject ID, COVID-19 status, age in years and sex. A freely available public database, intended as a resource for researchers studying the immune response to SARS-CoV-2, is where the repertoires were released.

Whole blood was collected in K2EDTA tubes by collaborating institutions according to the institutions' own protocols. For TCRbeta analysis, collaborators shipped samples as frozen whole blood, isolated PBMCs, or DNA extracted from either of those sample types. TCRbeta CDR3 regions were amplified from genomic DNA using the immunoSEQ Assay, a bias-controlled multiplex PCR. In the paper's pipeline: Within the assay, amplification of reference gene primers was used to estimate how many nucleated cells each sample contained. To quantify the absolute abundance of each unique TCRbeta CDR3 rearrangement, sequence reads were collapsed and filtered. For each sample, productive Simpson clonality was calculated as the square root of Simpson's diversity index across productive rearrangements. TCRdb took over this immuneACCESS table, retaining in-frame rearrangements with V and J assigned. Such tables are incomplete; in checked studies, under half of the missing clones stem from an unresolved V gene, and the remainder is unexplained. Clone size and V and J calls were adopted from that table, with D and trimming inferred from the DNA. This sample gives about 120,000 clones in total; 70% to 85% of them show up just once. Of the sample, under 3% is held by the ten largest clones.

V gives up 2 bases and J gives up 6 bases, and the segment between their germline ends measures 20 bases. Reading from cysteine to phenylalanine, the CDR3 counts 17 amino acids. Left in the record is the CDR3 DNA by itself, 51 bases read in frame from the first base. The germline V gene supplies CDR1 SGHDT and CDR2 YYEEEE. Results and caveats for the whole study, not just this receptor: How much clinical and demographic metadata was included differed by source and by participant, and the metadata was provided uncurated.

The sequencing input was peripheral blood. Recombination linked TRBV5-6 to TRBJ2-2, with TRBD2 tentatively as D gene (6 bases match). The receptor was isolated from a man between 50 and 59 years old with acute or convalescent COVID-19. The CDR3 protein: CASSFPEALRGSGELFF. Here is the DNA: TGTGCCAGCAGCTTCCCGGAGGCACTTCGGGGGTCCGGGGAGCTGTTTTTT.